The rows below give T cell receptor beta chains drawn from one sample of a study of graft-versus-host responses after intestinal transplantation. The antigens of these receptors remain unknown. Using immunoSEQ multiplex PCR, the repertoire was profiled, and TCRdb retains in-frame clones only, with some absent. The table lists 35,000 to 50,000 clones, about 95% of them singletons. The starting material was unstimulated CD8+ T cells sorted from spleen or lymph node cells, obtained before transplant. The receptors here all came from a human donor who was the organ donor for an intestinal transplant. Both conserved end residues are part of each CDR3.

CASSQGRGGYGYTF	TRBV4-1	TRBJ1-2
CASSLSLGQPDEQYF	TRBV7-8	TRBJ2-7
CASSSTNEQFF	TRBV7-6	TRBJ2-1
CASSLERGGETQYF	TRBV7-2	TRBJ2-5
CASSVGSGGATDTQYF	TRBV9	TRBJ2-3
CASSLGGSNQPQHF	TRBV27	TRBJ1-5
CASSQVTYTEAFF	TRBV4-3	TRBJ1-1
CAIGPGGGDSYNEQFF	TRBV10-3	TRBJ2-1
CASSFWGEMAFF	TRBV5-8	TRBJ1-1
CASSISLRGDTEAFF	TRBV19	TRBJ1-1
CASTISGTNTGELFF	TRBV6-5	TRBJ2-2
CASSVGAGWLNTEAFF	TRBV9	TRBJ1-1
CASSLDGHNEQFF	TRBV7-9	TRBJ2-1
CATSRAGGVYETQYF	TRBV15	TRBJ2-5
CASSQDQSSYNEQFF	TRBV4-1	TRBJ2-1
CASSTLWTGGSYGYTF	TRBV11-3	TRBJ1-2
CASSPGPQNTEAFF	TRBV4-1	TRBJ1-1
CASSIGQEGYSNQPQHF	TRBV19	TRBJ1-5
CAWSLAGPTDTQYF	TRBV30	TRBJ2-3
CATTRGTEAFF	TRBV19	TRBJ1-1
CASSLVQGGTDEQYF	TRBV5-1	TRBJ2-7
CASSLGQENTGELFF	TRBV11-2	TRBJ2-2
CASSQEGDRAYEQYF	TRBV4-2	TRBJ2-7
CATSRVIQASTQETQYF	TRBV15	TRBJ2-5
CASSEAGDYYGYTF	TRBV2	TRBJ1-2
CASSTGGGTASYEQYF	TRBV7-8	TRBJ2-7
CATSRPWVEALPPNEQFF	TRBV15	TRBJ2-1
CASDFAEGGEQFF	TRBV2	TRBJ2-1
CASSSTRGELSIRNTIYF	TRBV7-6	TRBJ1-3